The 3 T cell receptor beta chains below were found in one sample sequenced in a study of T cells in Graves' hyperthyroidism and ophthalmopathy (dated by TCRdb to between 2017 and 2020). The library was prepared using multiplex PCR. Sequencing was performed on an Illumina HiSeq 2000. The TCR beta CDR3 regions were amplified from the RNA transcripts. A first-round RT-PCR of the TCR CDR3 used the HTBI primer set with the Qiagen OneStep RT-PCR kit. The public sequencing data were trimmed at Q25 with fastp and processed into clonotypes with MiXCR by TCRdb, which kept only in-frame beta chains. Each entry merges the rows of one CDR3 protein and shows their most common DNA and genes. In this sample the table shows around 620,000 distinct CDR3 sequences, 46% of which occur a single time. Under 20% of the sample rests with the top ten. Source material: peripheral blood or thyroid tissue (not recorded which). The receptors originated from an adult woman with Graves' disease, either hyperthyroidism or ophthalmopathy (not recorded which).

V is TRBV5-1 and J is TRBJ1-4; 7 nucleotides agree with TRBD1. CDR1 and CDR2 (germline): SGHRS, YFSETQ. This CDR3 comprises 15 residues. J was trimmed by 3 bases and V by 4 bases; bases with no gene match: 6. This CDR3 is CASSGTEASNEKLFF. The DNA for the CDR3 is TGCGCCAGCAGCGGGACAGAGGCTTCTAATGAAAAACTGTTTTTT.

Of note for this clonotype: An end of the junction does not agree with germline; a read error may underlie this. The chain couples TRBV19 to TRBJ2-6, with D tentatively TRBD2 (5 bases). This CDR3 spans 14 amino acids. CDR1 is LNHDA, CDR2 SQIVND, per germline (reference sequence). CDR3 nucleotides: TGTGCCAGTACCGAAATGTCCGGGGTCAACGTCCTGACTTTC. Translating it yields CASTEMSGVNVLTF.

This clonotype was observed many times. This chain links TRBV5-1 with TRBJ1-4; D gene ambiguous. This CDR3 comprises 15 residues. Germline V gene sequence: CDR1 SGHRS, CDR2 YFSETQ. Trimming stripped 0 bases from V and 6 bases from J, with 12 bases between. CDR3 amino acids: CASSLAGWADEKLFF. The CDR3, as DNA: TGCGCCAGCAGCTTGGCAGGTTGGGCTGATGAAAAACTGTTTTTT.